This T cell receptor beta chain originates from a study of cytomegalovirus exposure and HLA in healthy donors. Details on this clone: Its antigen is undetermined.

There are 19 residues in the CDR3. V gave up 3 bases and J gave up 0 bases; unmatched junction bases: 17. CDR1 is SGDLS and CDR2 is YYNGEE in the germline V gene. The PCR contained 60 Vbeta and 13 Jbeta primers. Here immunoSEQ multiplex PCR was the method, and the copy in TCRdb shows in-frame clones only, minus some. The table shows 200,000 or so clones, with roughly four fifths occurring only once. Findings and limits, study-wide: HLA allele associations emerged for about 16,000 TCR beta sequences in a later analysis, at 0.05 false discovery rate.

Material: PBMCs. This TCR derives from a woman younger than 30 in good health and CMV-seropositive. The chain couples TRBV9 to TRBJ1-1; 7 positions match TRBD1. CDR3 protein: CASSGPGQPTRSLNTEAFF. DNA for the CDR3: TGTGCCAGCAGCGGGCCGGGACAGCCAACCCGCAGTTTGAACACTGAAGCTTTCTTT.